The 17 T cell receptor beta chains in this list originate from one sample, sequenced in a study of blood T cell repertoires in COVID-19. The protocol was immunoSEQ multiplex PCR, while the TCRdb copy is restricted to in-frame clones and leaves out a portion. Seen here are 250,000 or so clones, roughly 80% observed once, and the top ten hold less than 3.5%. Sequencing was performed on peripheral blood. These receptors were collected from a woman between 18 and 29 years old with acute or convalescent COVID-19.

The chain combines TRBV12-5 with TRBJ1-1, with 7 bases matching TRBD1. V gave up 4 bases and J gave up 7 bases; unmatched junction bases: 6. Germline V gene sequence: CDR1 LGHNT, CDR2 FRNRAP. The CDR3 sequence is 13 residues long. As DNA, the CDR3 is TGTGCTAGTGGTTCGGACAGGAGTTATGAAGCTTTCTTT. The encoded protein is CASGSDRSYEAFF.

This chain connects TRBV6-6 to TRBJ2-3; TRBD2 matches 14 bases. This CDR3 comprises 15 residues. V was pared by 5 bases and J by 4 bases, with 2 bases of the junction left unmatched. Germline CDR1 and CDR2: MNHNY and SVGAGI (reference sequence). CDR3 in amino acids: CASSQTSGRADTQYF. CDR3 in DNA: TGTGCCAGCAGTCAGACTAGCGGGAGGGCAGATACGCAGTATTTT.

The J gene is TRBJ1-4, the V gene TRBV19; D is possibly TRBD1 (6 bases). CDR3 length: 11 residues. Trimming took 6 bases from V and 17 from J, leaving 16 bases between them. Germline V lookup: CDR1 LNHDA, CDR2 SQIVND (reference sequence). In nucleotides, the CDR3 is TGTGCCAGTAGGAATCCGACAGGTTTCTTTTTT. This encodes CASRNPTGFFF.

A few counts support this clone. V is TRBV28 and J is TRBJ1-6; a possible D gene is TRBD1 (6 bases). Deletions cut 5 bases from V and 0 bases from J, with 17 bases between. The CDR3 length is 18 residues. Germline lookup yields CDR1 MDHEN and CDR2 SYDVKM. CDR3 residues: CASSPSRGLGSYNSPLHF. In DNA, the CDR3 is TGTGCCAGCAGTCCTTCCAGGGGTTTAGGCTCCTATAATTCACCCCTCCACTTT.

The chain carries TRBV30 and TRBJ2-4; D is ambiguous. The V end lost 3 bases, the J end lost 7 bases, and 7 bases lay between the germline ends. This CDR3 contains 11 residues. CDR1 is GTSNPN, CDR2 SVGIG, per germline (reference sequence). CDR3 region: CAWSDNNIQYF. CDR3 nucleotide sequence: TGTGCCTGGAGCGACAACAACATTCAGTACTTC.

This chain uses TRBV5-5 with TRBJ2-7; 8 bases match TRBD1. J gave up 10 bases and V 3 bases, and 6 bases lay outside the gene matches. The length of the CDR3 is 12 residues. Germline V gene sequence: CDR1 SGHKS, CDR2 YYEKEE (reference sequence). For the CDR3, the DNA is TGTGCCAGCAGCTATCAGGGGGCGGGCCAGTACTTC. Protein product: CASSYQGAGQYF. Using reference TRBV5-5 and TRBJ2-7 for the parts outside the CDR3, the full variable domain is DAGVTQSPTHLIKTRGQQVTLRCSPISGHKSVSWYQQVLGQGPQFIFQYYEKEERGRGNFPDRFSARQFPNYSSELNVNALLLGDSALYLCASSYQGAGQYFGPGTRLTVT.

The CDR3 coding sequence is TGTGCCAGCTCACCAGACGGGGGTAACACAGATACGCAGTATTTT. As protein: CASSPDGGNTDTQYF. The chain employs TRBV18 and TRBJ2-3, with D maybe TRBD2 (6 bases). Germline lookup yields CDR1 KGHSH and CDR2 LQKENI. The CDR3 runs 15 residues. Trimming left V 2 bases short and J 2 bases short, with 11 bases between.

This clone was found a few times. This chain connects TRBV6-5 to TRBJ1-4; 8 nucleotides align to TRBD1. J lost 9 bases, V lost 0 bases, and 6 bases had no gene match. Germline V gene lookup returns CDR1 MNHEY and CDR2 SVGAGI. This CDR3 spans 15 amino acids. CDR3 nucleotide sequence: TGTGCCAGCAGTTACTCCGAGGACAGGGTGAAAAAACTGTTTTTT. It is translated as CASSYSEDRVKKLFF.

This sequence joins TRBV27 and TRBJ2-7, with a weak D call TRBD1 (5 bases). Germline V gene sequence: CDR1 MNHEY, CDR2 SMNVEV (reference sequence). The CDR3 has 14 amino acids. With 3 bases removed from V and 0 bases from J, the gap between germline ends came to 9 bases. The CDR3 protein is CASSLWGGSYEQYF. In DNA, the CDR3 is TGTGCCAGCAGTTTGTGGGGCGGCTCCTACGAGCAGTACTTC.

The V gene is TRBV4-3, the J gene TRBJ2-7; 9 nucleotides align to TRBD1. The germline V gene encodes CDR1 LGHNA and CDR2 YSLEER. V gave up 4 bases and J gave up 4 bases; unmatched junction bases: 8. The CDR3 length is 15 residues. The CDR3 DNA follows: TGCGCCAGCAGCCTCATAACAGGGGGCGCGTACGAGCAGTACTTC. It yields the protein CASSLITGGAYEQYF.

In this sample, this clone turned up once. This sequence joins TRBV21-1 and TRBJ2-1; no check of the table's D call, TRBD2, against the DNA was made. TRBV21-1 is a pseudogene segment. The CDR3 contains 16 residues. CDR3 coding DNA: TGTGCCAGCTACGTACCGGGACTAGCGGGAAGAAATGAGCAGTTCTTC. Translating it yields CASYVPGLAGRNEQFF.

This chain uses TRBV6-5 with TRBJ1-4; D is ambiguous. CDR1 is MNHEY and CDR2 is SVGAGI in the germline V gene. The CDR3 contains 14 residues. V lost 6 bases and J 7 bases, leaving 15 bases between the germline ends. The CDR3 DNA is TGTGCCAGCAGCCCGGCCGCTAGTATTGAAAAACTGTTTTTT. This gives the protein CASSPAASIEKLFF.

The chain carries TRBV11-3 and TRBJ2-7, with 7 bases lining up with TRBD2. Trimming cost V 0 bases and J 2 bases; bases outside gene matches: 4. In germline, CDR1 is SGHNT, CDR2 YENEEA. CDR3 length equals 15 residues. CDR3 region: CASSLEGGGTYEQYF. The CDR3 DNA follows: TGTGCCAGCAGCTTAGAAGGCGGGGGTACCTACGAGCAGTACTTC.

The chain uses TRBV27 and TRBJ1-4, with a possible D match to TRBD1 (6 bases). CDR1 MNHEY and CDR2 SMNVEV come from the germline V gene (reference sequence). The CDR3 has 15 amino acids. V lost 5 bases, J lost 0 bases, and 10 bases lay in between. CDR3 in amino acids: CASSPTGSTNEKLFF. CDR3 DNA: TGTGCCAGCAGTCCGACAGGATCAACTAATGAAAAACTGTTTTTT.

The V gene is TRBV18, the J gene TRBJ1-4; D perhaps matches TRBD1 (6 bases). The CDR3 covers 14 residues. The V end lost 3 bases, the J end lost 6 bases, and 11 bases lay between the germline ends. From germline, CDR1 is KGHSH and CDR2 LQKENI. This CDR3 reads CASSPRGPDEKLFF. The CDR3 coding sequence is TGTGCCAGCTCACCGCGGGGGCCGGATGAAAAACTGTTTTTT.

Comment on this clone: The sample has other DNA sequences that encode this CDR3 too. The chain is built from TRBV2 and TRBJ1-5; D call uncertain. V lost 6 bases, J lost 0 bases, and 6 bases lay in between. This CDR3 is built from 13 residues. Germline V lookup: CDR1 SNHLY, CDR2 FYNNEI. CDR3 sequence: CASRRDSNQPQHF. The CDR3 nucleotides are TGTGCCAGCAGGAGGGATAGCAATCAGCCCCAGCATTTT. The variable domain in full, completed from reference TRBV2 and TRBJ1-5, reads EPEVTQTPSHQVTQMGQEVILRCVPISNHLYFYWYRQILGQKVEFLVSFYNNEISEKSEIFDDQFSVERPDGSNFTLKIRSTKLEDSAMYFCASRRDSNQPQHFGDGTRLSIL.

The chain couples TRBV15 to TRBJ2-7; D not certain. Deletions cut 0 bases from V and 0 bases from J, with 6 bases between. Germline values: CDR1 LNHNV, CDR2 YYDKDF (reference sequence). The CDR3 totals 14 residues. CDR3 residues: CATSRDISSYEQYF. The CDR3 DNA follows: TGTGCCACCAGCAGAGATATTTCCTCCTACGAGCAGTACTTC.